The rows below give T cell receptor beta chains drawn from one sample of a study of T cells in Graves' hyperthyroidism and ophthalmopathy. MiXCR, applied by TCRdb to the multiplex PCR reads, yields one record per CDR3 protein. The sample holds 250,000 to 300,000 distinct CDR3 sequences, about 16% seen once. Sequencing was carried out using blood. These receptors originate from a woman in her 50s with Graves' hyperthyroidism that later progressed to Graves' ophthalmopathy. CDR3s include the opening cysteine and the closing phenylalanine or tryptophan. The size entry is marked missing in some rows and otherwise reads once, few, many or a size class.

V	J	size	CDR3
TRBV20-1	TRBJ2-3	few	CSAAGEDTQYF
TRBV6-5	TRBJ1-1	few	CASSYSQGATFF
TRBV27	TRBJ2-2	many	CASSLTGELFF
TRBV12-3/TRBV12-4	TRBJ2-7	.	CASSLEGGGVTYEQYF
TRBV12-3/TRBV12-4	TRBJ2-2	many	CASYRGGYTGELFF
TRBV24-1	TRBJ2-2	many	CATSPVNANTGELFF
TRBV9	TRBJ2-5	many	CASSVVGSGSETQYF
TRBV9	TRBJ2-3	.	CASSVGGDMHTQYF
TRBV20-1	TRBJ2-7	many	CSGRGDVSLGPYEQYF
TRBV7-9	TRBJ2-5	.	CASSYPDRQVLQETQYF
TRBV12-3/TRBV12-4	TRBJ1-5	many	CASSLAPSLNQPQHF
TRBV5-1	TRBJ2-3	many	CASSFGRAYTDTQYF
TRBV30	TRBJ2-3	few	CAWSQTSKTQYF
TRBV6-1	TRBJ1-1	many	CASRSYSGYGTEAFF
TRBV25-1	TRBJ1-6	.	CASSEVRDNSPLHF
TRBV28	TRBJ1-2	many	CASSSIGTGGGYTF